This T cell receptor (beta chain) was found in a study of blood T cells in healthy people across ages. V lost 0 bases and J 2 bases, leaving 7 bases between the germline ends. The CDR3 sequence is 14 residues long. CDR1 SGHTA and CDR2 FQGTGA come from the germline V gene. Primers used in a second PCR of roughly 6 to 11 cycles were a sample-barcoded 5' primer and a J-beta primer mix. One entry per CDR3 protein results from TCRdb running MiXCR on the 5' RACE reads. In the table there are about 760,000 distinct CDR3 sequences, 25% of which are singletons. The data were also submitted as part of a second study, on T cells of mothers and their children. That report notes: The output of TCR recombination is shaped by thymic selection similarly in related and unrelated pairs. Relative to unrelated pairs, biologically related mother-child dyads exhibited marginally greater, non-significant overlap.

The source of this sequence is a boy younger than 18 in good health. The chain is built from TRBV7-3 and TRBJ2-5; D unresolved. Specimen: blood. CDR3 sequence (DNA): TGTGCCAGCAGCTTAACACATGGTCAAGAGACCCAGTACTTC. Its protein product is CASSLTHGQETQYF.